Detailed here is one T cell receptor (beta chain). What it recognizes is unknown. The CDR3 contains 15 residues. Trimming left V 4 bases short and J 2 bases short, with 14 bases between. The sample belongs to a study of identical twins. Study-wide points: For cord blood, abundant beta clonotypes had fewer insertions, unlike memory repertoires, which showed none.

Template switching created a universal primer site, and the cDNA included unique molecular identifiers. TCRdb re-derived calls from the 5' RACE reads in MiXCR, one entry per CDR3 protein. The table shows some 240,000 distinct CDR3 sequences, with approximately 8.3% occurring only once. These data were also reused for a study on yellow fever vaccine responses in identical twins.

This clonotype originated in a woman younger than 35 in good health. This chain links TRBV12-3 or TRBV12-4 with TRBJ1-1; D ambiguous. Sequenced: CD8+ T cells sorted from blood. The CDR3 here is CASSSLEAGNTEAFF. DNA of the CDR3: TGTGCCAGCAGTTCCCTCGAAGCAGGTAACACTGAAGCTTTCTTT.